The sequence of this T cell receptor beta chain was determined in a study of CD8 T cells in ankylosing spondylitis. Study results and limitations: Ankylosing spondylitis blood appeared to be characterized by a TCR beta motif of eight or nine highly homologous variants.

This clonotype was seen many times. Antigen specificity is unknown. TCRdb processed the 5' RACE reads anew with MiXCR; each CDR3 protein has one entry. The sample has more than 95,000 distinct CDR3 sequences; almost 8.5% are singletons. V was cut by 5 bases and J by 0 bases, with 14 bases left in between. The CDR3 is made up of 16 amino acids. Germline values: CDR1 SGHVS, CDR2 FQNEAQ. The sequenced sample was blood, either unsorted or a sorted T cell fraction (not recorded which). The source is a male donor with ankylosing spondylitis or in good health (not recorded which). This chain joins TRBV7-8 and TRBJ2-1; tentatively, D is TRBD2 (5 bases). This CDR3 reads CASSVTSGSSYNEQFF. The CDR3 region has the DNA TGTGCCAGCAGCGTAACCTCGGGAAGCTCCTACAATGAGCAGTTCTTC.